The source of this T cell receptor (beta chain) is a study of OX40 agonist ivuxolimab in advanced cancers. For the study at large: Every patient in dose escalation had hepatocellular carcinoma, melanoma, renal cell or head and neck cancer.

Autoimmune disease history or systemic immunosuppression was exclusionary. The CDR3 consists of 16 residues. Germline V gene sequence: CDR1 MNHEY, CDR2 SVGAGI. V shed 0 bases and J shed 5 bases, with 11 bases lying between them. Repertoires were generated with immunoSEQ multiplex PCR, while TCRdb's copy carries only in-frame clones and drops some. The sample lists more than 95,000 clones, approximately 90% occurring once. Sequences were derived from CD4+ or CD8+ T cells sorted from blood, sampled in a trial of the OX40 agonist ivuxolimab. The TCR sequence derives from an adult with an advanced solid tumor such as melanoma, head and neck, liver or kidney cancer. This chain uses TRBV6-5 with TRBJ1-6, with a tentative D call TRBD1 (6 bases). Written as DNA, the CDR3 is TGTGCCAGCAGTTACTCGAGTACAGGGAATAATTCACCCCTCCACTTT. This sequence encodes CASSYSSTGNNSPLHF.